The source of this T cell receptor beta chain is a study of shared clonotypes between healthy human individuals. General study results and limits: Compared with memory subsets, naive subsets generally had larger estimated richness. The generation probabilities recorded for non-shared clonotypes fell below those of clonotypes shared by all four donors. Represented genetic and exposure-history diversity was restricted by having few donors.

Cells designated naive CD8 were CD45RO-negative and were positively selected for CCR7, with terminally differentiated effector memory CD45RA+ cells excluded. Only Caucasian adults living in Nashville, Tennessee served as donors. A word on this clone: Its antigen is not identified.

The CDR3 sequence is 15 residues long. Per the germline V gene, CDR1 is SGHRS and CDR2 is YFSETQ. V was clipped by 4 bases and J by 1 base; unmatched bases: 6. Assay used: immunoSEQ multiplex PCR; TCRdb lists only in-frame clones, some missing. The sample has about 580,000 clones; 98% are singletons. Material: naive CD8+ T cells sorted from blood. The sequence came from a man younger than 45 in good health. The J gene is TRBJ1-2, the V gene TRBV5-1; 8 bases are a match to TRBD1. The CDR3 reads CASSTYDRGNYGYTF. CDR3 sequence (DNA): TGCGCCAGCAGCACCTACGACAGGGGTAACTATGGCTACACCTTC.